Reported below is one T cell receptor beta chain. Per the original data handling: Researchers report that nucleated cell counts were estimated from reference gene primer amplification. Measured with immunoSEQ multiplex PCR; TCRdb has only the in-frame clones, and not every one. The V and J calls and clone size are taken from that table; D and trimming were inferred from the DNA. The table shows 230,000 or so clones, with about 90% occurring only once. The sample originates from a study of blood T cell repertoires in COVID-19. Study at large: Samples representing acute and convalescent COVID-19 were sourced from the United States, Italy and Spain.

The sequence derives from a man in his forties or fifties with active or convalescent COVID-19. The sample consisted of peripheral blood.

The CDR3 protein is CASSLGLAGGPPYEQYF. CDR3 DNA sequence: TGTGCCAGCAGCTTGGGACTAGCGGGAGGGCCGCCCTACGAGCAGTACTTC. The gene calls are TRBV5-6 and TRBJ2-7, with 14 bases that match TRBD2. Germline-derived CDR1 and CDR2 are SGHDT and YYEEEE. The CDR3 is 17 residues long. After removal of 0 bases from V and 2 bases from J, the junction contained 4 bases not matched to a gene.